These 25 T cell receptor beta chains came from one sample sequenced in a study of cytomegalovirus exposure and HLA in healthy donors. Sequencing was performed with immunoSEQ multiplex PCR; in TCRdb, only in-frame clones are kept and a portion is missing. The repertoire holds about 140,000 clones, with about 83% as singletons. Sequenced sample: PBMCs. These TCRs come from a woman in her thirties in good health and CMV-seronegative.

This chain connects TRBV2 to TRBJ1-5; possible D gene TRBD1, 6 bases. Trimming cost V 8 bases and J 4 bases, with 9 bases left between them. Per germline, CDR1 SNHLY and CDR2 FYNNEI. The length of the CDR3 is 12 residues. CDR3 bases: TGTGCCAGCCGGACAGATAATCAGCCCCAGCATTTT. Protein sequence: CASRTDNQPQHF.

This chain joins TRBV7-3 and TRBJ2-2; TRBD1 aligns across 8 bases. The germline gives CDR1 SGHTA, CDR2 FQGTGA. The CDR3 spans 15 residues. V shed 2 bases and J 8 bases; nucleotides not matched to a gene: 7. The DNA of the CDR3 is TGTGCCAGCAGCTTACAGGGGGCCGGGTCAGGGGAGCTGTTTTTT. This sequence encodes CASSLQGAGSGELFF.

The table lists this clone with a count of one. This rearrangement joins TRBV11-2 to TRBJ2-7, with 7 bases matching TRBD1. V shed 6 bases and J 3 bases; nucleotides not matched to a gene: 8. Germline V gives CDR1 SGHAT, CDR2 FQNNGV. The CDR3 has 14 residues. This CDR3 is CASRATGANYEQYF. CDR3 nucleotide sequence: TGTGCCAGCAGGGCCACAGGGGCAAACTACGAGCAGTACTTC.

The chain recombines TRBV4-1 with TRBJ2-1; 12 bases line up with TRBD2. CDR1 MGHRA and CDR2 YSYEKL come from the germline V gene. There are 19 residues in the CDR3. J was trimmed by 3 bases and V by 0 bases; bases with no gene match: 9. CDR3 region: CASSQDPHRLAGVYNEQFF. CDR3 in DNA: TGCGCCAGCAGCCAAGATCCCCACCGACTAGCGGGGGTCTACAATGAGCAGTTCTTC.

This clone was counted once. This chain connects TRBV29-1 to TRBJ2-2; no definite D call. Germline lookup yields CDR1 SQVTM and CDR2 ANQGSEA. V was pared by 8 bases and J by 6 bases, with 7 bases between. The CDR3 is 10 amino acids. CDR3 residues: CSPASGELFF. For the CDR3, the DNA is TGCAGCCCTGCGTCCGGGGAGCTGTTTTTT.

This chain links TRBV7-9 with TRBJ1-2, with 7 bases identical to TRBD1. Germline values: CDR1 SEHNR, CDR2 FQNEAQ (reference sequence). V lost 4 bases and J lost 3; bases outside the gene matches: 2. The CDR3 consists of 13 residues. The CDR3: CASSSQGYYGYTF. As DNA, the CDR3 is TGTGCCAGCAGCTCACAGGGGTACTATGGCTACACCTTC.

This chain uses TRBV4-1 with TRBJ2-3; D is perhaps TRBD2 (6 bases). Trimming left V 3 bases short and J 5 bases short, with 9 bases between. The germline gives CDR1 MGHRA, CDR2 YSYEKL. This CDR3 is built from 13 residues. The CDR3 sequence: CASSQPGGDTQYF. CDR3 bases: TGCGCCAGCAGCCAGCCCGGGGGAGATACGCAGTATTTT.

Regarding this clone: A read error may be the cause here, since a much bigger clone is one base away. The rearrangement uses TRBV6-4 and TRBJ2-3; TRBD2 matches at 9 bases. V was pared by 4 bases and J by 1 base, with 0 bases of the junction left unmatched. CDR1 is MRHNA, CDR2 SNTAGT, per germline. This CDR3 region has 14 residues. In DNA form, the CDR3 reads TGTGCCAGCAGTGCTAGCGGGGGCACAGATACGCAGTATTTT. This codes for CASSASGGTDTQYF.

The V and J genes are TRBV6-5 and TRBJ1-2; no reliable D call. The V end was cut by 3 bases, the J end by 7 bases, with 18 bases between. This CDR3 has 15 residues. In germline, CDR1 is MNHEY, CDR2 SVGAGI. The CDR3 reads CASSYSSAGFAGYTF. In DNA form, the CDR3 reads TGTGCCAGCAGTTATTCGTCGGCAGGATTTGCTGGCTACACCTTC.

The CDR3 spells CASSFGQGAAEAFF. CDR3 sequence (DNA): TGTGCCAGCAGTTTCGGACAGGGGGCTGCTGAAGCTTTCTTT. The chain joins TRBV28 to TRBJ1-1; TRBD1 aligns across 11 bases. This CDR3 is 14 amino acids long. Losses at the gene ends were 3 bases for V and 6 bases for J; bases not matched to a gene: 3. Germline V CDR1 and CDR2: MDHEN, SYDVKM.

The chain combines TRBV29-1 with TRBJ2-1, with TRBD1 identical over 7 bases. CDR3 length equals 13 residues. The junction had 6 bases not matched to a gene; V was cut back by 4 bases and J by 6 bases. Per the germline V gene, CDR1 is SQVTM and CDR2 is ANQGSEA. The CDR3 region is CSVAGTALNEQFF. In DNA form, the CDR3 reads TGCAGCGTTGCCGGGACAGCTCTCAATGAGCAGTTCTTC.

The rearrangement links TRBV30 to TRBJ1-2; TRBD1 might be the D (5 bases). Trimming took off 3 bases at V and 4 bases at J, with 12 bases between the two ends. From germline, CDR1 is GTSNPN and CDR2 SVGIG (reference sequence). The CDR3 covers 13 residues. DNA of the CDR3: TGTGCCTGGAGGGAAGGGGCTACCTATGGCTACACCTTC. As protein: CAWREGATYGYTF.

The rearrangement joins TRBV9 to TRBJ2-2, with TRBD1 matching 7 bases. Germline loops: CDR1 SGDLS, CDR2 YYNGEE. With 6 bases clipped from V and 2 bases from J, the junction kept 4 bases outside the gene matches. CDR3 length: 14 residues. CDR3 in amino acids: CASKGAFNTGELFF. CDR3 DNA: TGTGCCAGCAAGGGGGCTTTTAACACCGGGGAGCTGTTTTTT.

V and J are TRBV2 and TRBJ1-4; weak D call: TRBD1 (5 bases). The V and J ends lost 3 bases and 1 base respectively, with 12 bases between them. The CDR3 is 16 residues long. The germline V gene has CDR1 SNHLY and CDR2 FYNNEI. The CDR3 coding sequence is TGTGCCAGCAGTGAGGGGGGATCGCAAACTAATGAAAAACTGTTTTTT. Translated: CASSEGGSQTNEKLFF.

The rearrangement joins TRBV11-2 to TRBJ2-2; D may be TRBD1 (5 bases). There are 14 residues in the CDR3. V lost 2 bases to trimming and J lost 6 bases, with 10 bases between them. CDR1 SGHAT and CDR2 FQNNGV come from the germline V gene. In nucleotides, the CDR3 is TGTGCCAGCAGCTTAATATCAGGGTCCGGGGAGCTGTTTTTT. This gives the protein CASSLISGSGELFF.

V and J are TRBV12-2 and TRBJ1-5; TRBD1, the table's D call, lacks a check against the DNA. TRBV12-2 is shown as a pseudogene. The CDR3 covers 13 residues. In DNA form, the CDR3 reads TGTGCAAGTCGAACGACAGGGGTCCAGCCCCAGCATTTT. It translates to CASRTTGVQPQHF.

The chain is built from TRBV11-2 and TRBJ1-3, with 11 bases matching TRBD1. CDR1 SGHAT and CDR2 FQNNGV come from the germline V gene. CDR3 length: 15 residues. Trimming cost V 5 bases and J 5 bases; bases outside gene matches: 5. CDR3 region: CASSLRDRGRNTIYF. CDR3 sequence (DNA): TGTGCCAGCAGCCTCCGGGACAGGGGGAGAAACACCATATATTTT.

The chain employs TRBV7-2 and TRBJ2-7; tentatively, D is TRBD2 (6 bases). The CDR3 consists of 12 residues. V shed 5 bases and J shed 8 bases, with 13 bases lying between them. From germline, CDR1 is SGHTA and CDR2 FQGNSA. CDR3 region: CASSQGGGKQYF. The CDR3 DNA follows: TGTGCCAGCAGCCAGGGAGGAGGGAAGCAGTACTTC.

V is TRBV11-2 and J is TRBJ1-5; D call uncertain. Trimming left V 1 base short and J 4 bases short, with 5 bases between. CDR1 is SGHAT, CDR2 FQNNGV, per germline. The CDR3 totals 13 residues. DNA of the CDR3: TGTGCCAGCAGCTTAGGACTAAATCAGCCCCAGCATTTT. Protein sequence: CASSLGLNQPQHF. Together with reference TRBV11-2 and TRBJ1-5, the CDR3 gives the full variable domain: EAGVAQSPRYKIIEKRQSVAFWCNPISGHATLYWYQQILGQGPKLLIQFQNNGVVDDSQLPKDRFSAERLKGVDSTLKIQPAKLEDSAVYLCASSLGLNQPQHFGDGTRLSIL.

The chain combines TRBV2 with TRBJ2-3, with D perhaps matching TRBD1 (5 bases). Between the trimmed V and J ends, which lost 0 bases and 0 bases, there was a span of 10 bases. Germline V gene lookup returns CDR1 SNHLY and CDR2 FYNNEI. The CDR3 covers 16 residues. The CDR3: CASSEAGRASTDTQYF. The CDR3, as DNA: TGTGCCAGCAGTGAAGCGGGCAGGGCAAGCACAGATACGCAGTATTTT.

The chain employs TRBV19 and TRBJ2-1; D unclear. V gave up 3 bases and J gave up 9 bases, with 9 bases separating them. CDR1 is LNHDA, CDR2 SQIVND, per germline (reference sequence). This CDR3 is 12 amino acids long. As DNA, the CDR3 is TGTGCCAGTAGTATCTTCATGAGTGAGCAGTTCTTC. Protein product: CASSIFMSEQFF. Together with reference TRBV19 and TRBJ2-1, the CDR3 gives the full variable domain: DGGITQSPKYLFRKEGQNVTLSCEQNLNHDAMYWYRQDPGQGLRLIYYSQIVNDFQKGDIAEGYSVSREKKESFPLTVTSAQKNPTAFYLCASSIFMSEQFFGPGTRLTVL.

This clone was picked up one time. The chain is built from TRBV2 and TRBJ2-7; D might be TRBD1 (5 bases). CDR3 length: 13 amino acids. V lost 4 bases to trimming and J lost 6 bases, with 13 bases between them. The germline CDR1 and CDR2 sequences are SNHLY and FYNNEI. CDR3 region: CASSVAGQGEQYF. For the CDR3, the DNA is TGTGCCAGCAGTGTTGCCGGGCAGGGCGAGCAGTACTTC.

Only one count was recorded for this clone. The chain links TRBV28 to TRBJ2-7; a possible D gene is TRBD1 (6 bases). The V gene's germline CDR1 is MDHEN and CDR2 SYDVKM. There are 15 residues in the CDR3. Trimming removed 7 bases from V and 0 bases from J, with 16 bases in between. This CDR3 is CASISQGRGSYEQYF. The CDR3 DNA sequence: TGTGCCAGCATTTCACAGGGCAGGGGCTCCTACGAGCAGTACTTC. The full variable domain, completed using reference TRBV28 and TRBJ2-7, is DVKVTQSSRYLVKRTGEKVFLECVQDMDHENMFWYRQDPGLGLRLIYFSYDVKMKEKGDIPEGYSVSREKKERFSLILESASTNQTSMYLCASISQGRGSYEQYFGPGTRLTVT.

This chain connects TRBV5-1 to TRBJ2-7; possibly TRBD2 for D (5 bases). This CDR3 region has 13 residues. V lost 2 bases to trimming and J lost 3 bases, with 9 bases between them. The V gene's germline CDR1 is SGHRS and CDR2 YFSETQ. CDR3 DNA: TGCGCCAGCAGCTTAAGCGGATACTACGAGCAGTACTTC. It yields the protein CASSLSGYYEQYF.

The chain joins TRBV28 to TRBJ1-1; D is perhaps TRBD1 (5 bases). V shed 7 bases and J shed 1 base, with 16 bases lying between them. The CDR3 consists of 15 residues. Germline V gene lookup returns CDR1 MDHEN and CDR2 SYDVKM. In DNA, the CDR3 is TGTGCCAGCATTGGTCATCCGGGGGGGAACACTGAAGCTTTCTTT. Its protein product is CASIGHPGGNTEAFF.